The clone carrying this T cell receptor beta chain was observed a handful of times. The antigen is unknown. This sample was included in a study of blood T cells in healthy people across ages. Overall study results and limits: Researchers said unsorted PBMCs prevented a conclusive naive versus antigen-experienced comparison.

Next came a second PCR, run for about 6 to 12 cycles, which used a sample-barcoded 5' primer along with a J-beta primer mix. Any given sample supplied a minimum of 2.5 million CDR3-containing paired-end reads. One entry per CDR3 protein, called by TCRdb with MiXCR from the 5' RACE reads. The sample contains 870,000 or so distinct CDR3 sequences, more than 25% of which appear only once. The sample was blood. The receptor's source is a woman older than 75 in good health.

CDR3: CASSPSRDRVTQPQHF. The CDR3 DNA reads as TGTGCCAGCAGCCCTAGCCGGGACAGGGTTACTCAGCCCCAGCATTTT. The chain joins TRBV6-1 to TRBJ1-5, with 9 bases aligning to TRBD1. The CDR3 totals 16 residues. Germline assignment: CDR1 MNHNS and CDR2 SASEGT. After removal of 6 bases from V and 6 bases from J, the junction contained 12 bases not matched to a gene.